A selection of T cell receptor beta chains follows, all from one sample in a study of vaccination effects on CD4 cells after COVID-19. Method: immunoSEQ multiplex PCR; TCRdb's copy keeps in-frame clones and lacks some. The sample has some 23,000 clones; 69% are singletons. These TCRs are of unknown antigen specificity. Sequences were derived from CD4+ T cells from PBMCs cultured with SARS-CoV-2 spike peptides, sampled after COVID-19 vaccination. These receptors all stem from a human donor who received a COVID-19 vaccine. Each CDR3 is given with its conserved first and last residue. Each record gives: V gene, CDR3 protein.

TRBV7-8,CASSRLAGSPGEQYF
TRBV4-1,CASSQARETQYF
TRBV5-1,CASSLERPHNSPLHF
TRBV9,CASSVAPGLAADNEQFF
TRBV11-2,CASSRSRNEQFF
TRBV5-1,CASGQGGRADTQYF
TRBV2,CASSFWGQVQETQYF
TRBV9,CASSVGLAGSNEQFF
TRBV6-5,CASRMDRTNTEAFF
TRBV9,CASSISTGGQETQYF
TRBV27,CASSFSLFTQPQHF
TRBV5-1,CASRFEGLETQYF
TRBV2,CASTLGTGGSQPQHF
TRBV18,CASSPPWFPLGVGKETQYF